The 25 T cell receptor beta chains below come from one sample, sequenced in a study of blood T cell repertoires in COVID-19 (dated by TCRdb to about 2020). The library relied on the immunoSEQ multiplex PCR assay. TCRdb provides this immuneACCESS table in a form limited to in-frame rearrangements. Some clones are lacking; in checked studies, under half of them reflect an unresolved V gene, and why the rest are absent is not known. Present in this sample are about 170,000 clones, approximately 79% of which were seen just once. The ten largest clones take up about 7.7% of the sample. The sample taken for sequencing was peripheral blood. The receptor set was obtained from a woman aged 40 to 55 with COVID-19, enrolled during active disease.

The CDR3 nucleotides are TGTGCCAGTAGGCCCGACACGTATGCGCATGGCTACACCTTC. Protein product: CASRPDTYAHGYTF. J is TRBJ1-2 and V is TRBV19; D is uncertain. Deletions cut 6 bases from V and 6 bases from J, with 17 bases between. The CDR3 is made up of 14 amino acids. CDR1 is LNHDA and CDR2 is SQIVND in the germline V gene (reference sequence).

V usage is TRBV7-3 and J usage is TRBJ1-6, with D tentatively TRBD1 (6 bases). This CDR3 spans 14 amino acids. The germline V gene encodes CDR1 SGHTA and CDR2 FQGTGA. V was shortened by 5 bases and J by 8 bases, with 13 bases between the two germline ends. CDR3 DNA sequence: TGTGCCAGCAGCCCCAGGGGTGGAGATTCACCCCTCCACTTT. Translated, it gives CASSPRGGDSPLHF.

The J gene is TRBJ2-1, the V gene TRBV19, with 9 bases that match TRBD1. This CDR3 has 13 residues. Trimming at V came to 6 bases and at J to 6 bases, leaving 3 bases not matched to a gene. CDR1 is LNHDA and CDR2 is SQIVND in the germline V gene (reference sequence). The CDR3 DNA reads TGTGCCAGTAGCCGGGACAGGGTCAATGAGCAGTTCTTC. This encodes CASSRDRVNEQFF.

As DNA, the CDR3 is TGTGCCTGGAGTACTGAGCGTGAGCCCCAGCATTTT. As protein: CAWSTEREPQHF. V and J are TRBV30 and TRBJ1-5, with D unresolved. The CDR3 extends over 12 amino acids. The V gene's germline CDR1 is GTSNPN and CDR2 SVGIG (reference sequence). Trimming stripped 2 bases from V and 8 bases from J, with 10 bases between. Using reference TRBV30 and TRBJ1-5 for the parts outside the CDR3, the full variable domain is SQTIHQWPATLVQPVGSPLSLECTVEGTSNPNLYWYRQAAGRGLQLLFYSVGIGQISSEVPQNLSASRPQDRQFILSSKKLLLSDSGFYLCAWSTEREPQHFGDGTRLSIL.

CDR3 in amino acids: CASAIEGRGMAFF. The CDR3 DNA is TGTGCTAGTGCTATCGAAGGGAGGGGAATGGCTTTCTTT. The chain carries TRBV12-5 and TRBJ1-1, with D tentatively TRBD1 (5 bases). CDR1 is LGHNT, CDR2 FRNRAP, per germline. The germline V and J ends were trimmed by 7 bases and 11 bases, with 20 bases remaining between them. The CDR3 consists of 13 residues.

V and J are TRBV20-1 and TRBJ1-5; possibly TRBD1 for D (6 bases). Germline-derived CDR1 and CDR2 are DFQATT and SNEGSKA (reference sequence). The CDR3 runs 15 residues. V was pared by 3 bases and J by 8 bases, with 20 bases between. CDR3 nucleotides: TGCAGTGCTAGTCGGTCGCAGGGGATGGTAGAGCCCCAGCATTTT. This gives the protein CSASRSQGMVEPQHF.

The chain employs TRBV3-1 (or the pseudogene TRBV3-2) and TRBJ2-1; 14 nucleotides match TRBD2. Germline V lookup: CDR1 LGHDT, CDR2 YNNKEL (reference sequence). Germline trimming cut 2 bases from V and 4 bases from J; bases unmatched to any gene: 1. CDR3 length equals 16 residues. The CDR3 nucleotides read TGTGCCAGCAGCCAACGGACTAGCGGGGGGTACAATGAGCAGTTCTTC. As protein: CASSQRTSGGYNEQFF.

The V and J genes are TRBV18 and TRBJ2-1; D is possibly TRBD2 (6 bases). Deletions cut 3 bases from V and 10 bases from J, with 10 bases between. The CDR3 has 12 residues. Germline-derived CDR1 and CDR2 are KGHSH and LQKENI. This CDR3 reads CASSPASGEQFF. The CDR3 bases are TGTGCCAGCTCACCGGCGAGCGGGGAGCAGTTCTTC.

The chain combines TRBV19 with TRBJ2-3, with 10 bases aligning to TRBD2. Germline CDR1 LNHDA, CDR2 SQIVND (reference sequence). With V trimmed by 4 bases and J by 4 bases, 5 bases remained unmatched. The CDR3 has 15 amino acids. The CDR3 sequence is CASSTSGRRADTQYF. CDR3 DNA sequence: TGTGCCAGTAGTACTAGCGGGAGAAGGGCAGATACGCAGTATTTT.

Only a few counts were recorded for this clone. This CDR3 is CASSLGLHSSYNEQFF. Written as DNA, the CDR3 is TGTGCCAGCAGCTTGGGACTCCACAGCTCCTACAATGAGCAGTTCTTC. This chain links TRBV7-9 with TRBJ2-1; perhaps TRBD2 as D (6 bases). V was cut by 3 bases and J by 0 bases, with 12 bases left in between. Germline lookup yields CDR1 SEHNR and CDR2 FQNEAQ (reference sequence). This CDR3 has 16 amino acids.

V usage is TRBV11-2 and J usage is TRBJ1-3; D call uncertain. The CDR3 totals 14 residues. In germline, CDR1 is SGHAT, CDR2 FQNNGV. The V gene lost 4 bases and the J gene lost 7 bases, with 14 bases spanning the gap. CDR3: CASSSVAGGNTIYF. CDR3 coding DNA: TGTGCCAGCAGCTCAGTCGCAGGAGGGAACACCATATATTTT.

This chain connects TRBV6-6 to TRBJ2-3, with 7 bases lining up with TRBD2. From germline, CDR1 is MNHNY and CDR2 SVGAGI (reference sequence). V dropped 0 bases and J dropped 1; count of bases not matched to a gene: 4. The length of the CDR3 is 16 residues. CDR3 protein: CASSYSSLAGTDTQYF. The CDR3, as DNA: TGTGCCAGCAGTTACTCTTCTCTAGCGGGCACAGATACGCAGTATTTT.

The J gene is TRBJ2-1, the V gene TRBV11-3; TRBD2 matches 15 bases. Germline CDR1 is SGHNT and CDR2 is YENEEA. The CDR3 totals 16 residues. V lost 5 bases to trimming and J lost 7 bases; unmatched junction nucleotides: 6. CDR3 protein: CASSLGLAGGKNEQFF. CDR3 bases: TGTGCCAGCAGCCTAGGACTAGCGGGAGGGAAAAATGAGCAGTTCTTC.

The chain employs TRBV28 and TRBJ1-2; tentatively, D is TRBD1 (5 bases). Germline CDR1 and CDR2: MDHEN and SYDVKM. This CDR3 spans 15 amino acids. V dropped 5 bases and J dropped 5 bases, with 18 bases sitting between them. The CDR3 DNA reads TGTGCCAGCAGTCTCCGGGACTCACCCTATTATGGCTACACCTTC. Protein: CASSLRDSPYYGYTF.

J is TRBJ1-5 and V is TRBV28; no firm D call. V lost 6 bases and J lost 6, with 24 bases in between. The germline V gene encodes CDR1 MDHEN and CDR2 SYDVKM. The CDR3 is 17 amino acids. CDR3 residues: CASSAPGDPTPSQPQHF. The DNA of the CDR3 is TGTGCCAGCAGCGCTCCCGGAGACCCCACACCCAGTCAGCCCCAGCATTTT.

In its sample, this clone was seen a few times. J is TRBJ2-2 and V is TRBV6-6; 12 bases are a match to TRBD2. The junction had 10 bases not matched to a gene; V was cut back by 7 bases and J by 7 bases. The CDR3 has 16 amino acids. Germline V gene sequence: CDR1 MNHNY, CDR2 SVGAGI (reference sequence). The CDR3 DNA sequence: TGTGCCAGCACATTCCGACTAGCGGGAGTAGGCGGGGAGCTGTTTTTT. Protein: CASTFRLAGVGGELFF.

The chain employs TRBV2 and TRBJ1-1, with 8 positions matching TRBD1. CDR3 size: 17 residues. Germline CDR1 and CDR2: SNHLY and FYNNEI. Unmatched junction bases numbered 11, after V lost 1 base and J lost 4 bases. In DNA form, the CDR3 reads TGTGCCAGCAGTGAAGTCATCGGGACAGGACCGGGCACTGAAGCTTTCTTT. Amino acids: CASSEVIGTGPGTEAFF.

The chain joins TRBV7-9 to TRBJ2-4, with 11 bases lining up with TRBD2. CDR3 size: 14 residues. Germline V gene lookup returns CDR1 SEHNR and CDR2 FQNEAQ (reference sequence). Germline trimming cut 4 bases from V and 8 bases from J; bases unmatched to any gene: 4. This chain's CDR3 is CASSYTSGSDIQYF. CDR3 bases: TGTGCCAGCAGCTATACTAGCGGGAGTGACATTCAGTACTTC.

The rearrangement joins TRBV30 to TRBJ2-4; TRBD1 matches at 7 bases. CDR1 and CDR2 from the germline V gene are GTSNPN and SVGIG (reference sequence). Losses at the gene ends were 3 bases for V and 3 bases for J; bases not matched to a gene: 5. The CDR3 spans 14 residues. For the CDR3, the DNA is TGTGCCTGGAGCGAAACAGGGGTCAAAAACATTCAGTACTTC. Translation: CAWSETGVKNIQYF.

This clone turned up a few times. The CDR3 spells CASRAQRAAGAYEQYF. CDR3 coding DNA: TGTGCCAGCAGGGCTCAGAGGGCGGCTGGAGCCTACGAGCAGTACTTC. The chain recombines TRBV28 with TRBJ2-7; TRBD2 might be the D (5 bases). The ends were cut back, 6 bases at V and 2 bases at J, with 20 bases in the middle. The CDR3 is 16 residues long. Germline CDR1 reads MDHEN; CDR2 reads SYDVKM.

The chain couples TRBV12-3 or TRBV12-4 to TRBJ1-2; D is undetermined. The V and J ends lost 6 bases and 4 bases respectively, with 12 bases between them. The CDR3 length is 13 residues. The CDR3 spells CASSQGLGYGYTF. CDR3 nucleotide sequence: TGTGCCAGCAGCCAAGGACTCGGCTATGGCTACACCTTC.

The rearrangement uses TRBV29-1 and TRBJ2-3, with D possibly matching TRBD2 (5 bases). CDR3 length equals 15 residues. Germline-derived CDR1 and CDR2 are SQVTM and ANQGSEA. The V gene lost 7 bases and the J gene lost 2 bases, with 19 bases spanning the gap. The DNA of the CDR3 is TGCAGCGCCCAAGAGGGTAGTCTAGACACAGATACGCAGTATTTT. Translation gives CSAQEGSLDTDTQYF.

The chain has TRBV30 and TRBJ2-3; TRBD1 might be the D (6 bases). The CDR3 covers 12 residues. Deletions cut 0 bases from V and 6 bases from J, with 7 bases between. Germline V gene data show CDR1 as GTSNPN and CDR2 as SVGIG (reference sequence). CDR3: CAWSVQGDTQYF. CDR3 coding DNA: TGTGCCTGGAGTGTTCAGGGGGATACGCAGTATTTT.

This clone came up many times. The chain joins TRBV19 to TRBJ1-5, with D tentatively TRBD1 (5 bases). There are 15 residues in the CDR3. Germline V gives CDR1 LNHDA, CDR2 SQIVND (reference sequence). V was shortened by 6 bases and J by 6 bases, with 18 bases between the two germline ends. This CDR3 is CASRTGSGGVQPQHF. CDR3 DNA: TGTGCCAGTAGGACGGGGTCGGGGGGTGTTCAGCCCCAGCATTTT.

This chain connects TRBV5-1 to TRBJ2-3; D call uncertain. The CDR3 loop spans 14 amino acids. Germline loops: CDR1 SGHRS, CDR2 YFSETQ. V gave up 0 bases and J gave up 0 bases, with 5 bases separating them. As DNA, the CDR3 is TGCGCCAGCAGCTTGGCGGTTAGCACAGATACGCAGTATTTT. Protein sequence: CASSLAVSTDTQYF.